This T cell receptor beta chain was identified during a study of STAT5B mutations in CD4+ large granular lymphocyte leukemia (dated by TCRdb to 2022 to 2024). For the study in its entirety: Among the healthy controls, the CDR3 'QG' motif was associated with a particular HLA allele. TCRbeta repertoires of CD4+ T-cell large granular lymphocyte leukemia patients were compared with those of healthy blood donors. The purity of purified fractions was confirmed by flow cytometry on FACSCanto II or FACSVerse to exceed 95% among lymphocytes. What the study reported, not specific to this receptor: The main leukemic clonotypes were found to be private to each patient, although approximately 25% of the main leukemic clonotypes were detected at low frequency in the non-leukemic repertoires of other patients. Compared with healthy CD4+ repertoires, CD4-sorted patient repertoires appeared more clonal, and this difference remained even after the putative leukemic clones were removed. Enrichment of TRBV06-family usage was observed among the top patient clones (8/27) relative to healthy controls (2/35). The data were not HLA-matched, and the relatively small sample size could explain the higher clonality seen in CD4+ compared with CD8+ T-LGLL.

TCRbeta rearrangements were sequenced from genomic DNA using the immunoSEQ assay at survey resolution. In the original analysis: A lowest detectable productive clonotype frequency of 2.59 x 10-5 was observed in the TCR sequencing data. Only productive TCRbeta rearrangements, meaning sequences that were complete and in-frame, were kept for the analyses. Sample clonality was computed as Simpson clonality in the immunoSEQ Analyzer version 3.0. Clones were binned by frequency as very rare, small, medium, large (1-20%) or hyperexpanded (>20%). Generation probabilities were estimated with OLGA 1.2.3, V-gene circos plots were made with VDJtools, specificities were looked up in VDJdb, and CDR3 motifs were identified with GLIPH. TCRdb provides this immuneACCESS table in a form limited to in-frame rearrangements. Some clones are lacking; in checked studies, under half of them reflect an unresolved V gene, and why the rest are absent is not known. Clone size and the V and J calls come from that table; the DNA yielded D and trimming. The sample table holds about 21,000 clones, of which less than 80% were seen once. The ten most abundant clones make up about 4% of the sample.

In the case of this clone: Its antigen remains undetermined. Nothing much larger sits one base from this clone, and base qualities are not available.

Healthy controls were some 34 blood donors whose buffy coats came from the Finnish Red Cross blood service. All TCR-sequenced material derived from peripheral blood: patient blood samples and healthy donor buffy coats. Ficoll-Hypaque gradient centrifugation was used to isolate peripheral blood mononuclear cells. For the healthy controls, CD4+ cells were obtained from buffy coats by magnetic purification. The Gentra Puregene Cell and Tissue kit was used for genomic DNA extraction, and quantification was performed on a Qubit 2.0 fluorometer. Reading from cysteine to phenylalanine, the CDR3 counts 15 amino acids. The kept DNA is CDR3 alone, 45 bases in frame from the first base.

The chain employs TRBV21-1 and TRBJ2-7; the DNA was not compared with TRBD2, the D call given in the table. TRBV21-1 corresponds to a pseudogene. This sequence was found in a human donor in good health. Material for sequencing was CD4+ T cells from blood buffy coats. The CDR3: CASSKGGTRRYEQYF. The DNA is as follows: TGTGCCAGCAGCAAAGGAGGGACTAGAAGATACGAGCAGTACTTC.